Each of the 24 T cell receptor beta chains below was sequenced from the same sample in a study of cytomegalovirus exposure and HLA in healthy donors. Primers for the PCR totalled 60 Vbeta and 13 Jbeta. Sequenced by immunoSEQ multiplex PCR; TCRdb stores in-frame clones only, minus some. The sample shows about 140,000 clones, and 2% to 3% sits with its ten largest clones. The sequenced sample consisted of PBMCs. These receptor sequences come from a man between 40 and 49 years old in good health and CMV-seronegative.

This rearrangement joins TRBV4-3 to TRBJ1-4; D not resolved. The CDR3 sequence is 14 residues long. In germline, CDR1 is LGHNA, CDR2 YSLEER. The V and J ends lost 6 bases and 4 bases respectively, with 12 bases between them. The CDR3 reads CASSARTSNEKLFF. CDR3 DNA sequence: TGCGCCAGCAGTGCCCGAACAAGTAATGAAAAACTGTTTTTT.

The rearrangement links TRBV5-4 to TRBJ2-5; 8 nucleotides match TRBD1. CDR3 length equals 14 residues. The J segment lost 7 bases and the V segment lost 4 bases, leaving 9 bases of the junction unmatched. From germline, CDR1 is SGHNT and CDR2 YYREEE (reference sequence). The CDR3 DNA reads TGTGCCAGCAGCAACCTACAGGGGGTGGGGACCCAGTACTTC. It yields the protein CASSNLQGVGTQYF.

The chain has TRBV2 and TRBJ1-1, with TRBD1 as a possible D gene (5 bases). With 7 bases removed from V and 1 base from J, the gap between germline ends came to 7 bases. Germline assignment: CDR1 SNHLY and CDR2 FYNNEI. The CDR3 extends over 12 amino acids. The CDR3 region has the DNA TGTGCCAGCATGGGGCAGAACACTGAAGCTTTCTTT. Translating it yields CASMGQNTEAFF.

The chain is built from TRBV6-5 and TRBJ1-2; 10 nucleotides align to TRBD1. V was pared by 5 bases and J by 6 bases, with 9 bases of the junction left unmatched. There are 15 residues in the CDR3. Germline values: CDR1 MNHEY, CDR2 SVGAGI. CDR3 nucleotides: TGTGCCAGCAGTCCGACAGGGGGCAGGAGAGATGGCTACACCTTC. It specifies CASSPTGGRRDGYTF.

The chain uses TRBV5-1 and TRBJ2-7, with D tentatively TRBD1 (6 bases). V dropped 3 bases and J dropped 7 bases, with 14 bases sitting between them. CDR1 and CDR2 from the germline V gene are SGHRS and YFSETQ. The CDR3 contains 13 residues. CDR3 region: CASSSRTALEQYF. CDR3 DNA: TGCGCCAGCAGCTCCAGGACAGCATTGGAGCAGTACTTC.

This rearrangement joins TRBV2 to TRBJ2-3; TRBD2 agrees at 15 bases. Germline V gene data show CDR1 as SNHLY and CDR2 as FYNNEI. V shed 9 bases, J shed 5 bases, and the junction held 6 bases outside the gene matches. The CDR3 spans 15 residues. The CDR3 DNA sequence: TGTGCCAGGTCCTCGGGACTAGCGGGGGGAGATACGCAGTATTTT. It encodes CARSSGLAGGDTQYF.

The genes are TRBV6-6 and TRBJ2-7; 7 bases are shared with TRBD1. This CDR3 contains 13 residues. V lost 4 bases, J lost 2 bases, and 2 bases stayed unmatched. Germline assignment: CDR1 MNHNY and CDR2 SVGAGI (reference sequence). The CDR3 DNA sequence: TGTGCCAGCAGTTCGGGACAGACCTACGAGCAGTACTTC. Its protein product is CASSSGQTYEQYF.

J is TRBJ1-4 and V is TRBV7-8; 9 nucleotides line up with TRBD1. Losses at the gene ends were 2 bases for V and 7 bases for J; bases not matched to a gene: 5. The germline gives CDR1 SGHVS, CDR2 FQNEAQ. The CDR3 sequence is 15 residues long. DNA of the CDR3: TGTGCCAGCAGCTTATCCGGGACAGGGCTTGAAAAACTGTTTTTT. As protein: CASSLSGTGLEKLFF.

This chain links TRBV7-6 with TRBJ1-5; D gene uncertain. Germline V lookup: CDR1 SGHVS, CDR2 FNYEAQ. Trimming took 4 bases from V and 3 from J, leaving 4 bases between them. The CDR3 sequence is 12 residues long. CDR3 sequence: CASSSFNQPQHF. As DNA, the CDR3 is TGTGCCAGCAGCTCGTTCAATCAGCCCCAGCATTTT.

The chain has TRBV6-6 and TRBJ1-2; D perhaps matches TRBD1 (5 bases). Deletions cut 5 bases from V and 4 bases from J, with 17 bases between. The CDR3 has 15 residues. Looked up from germline, CDR1 is MNHNY and CDR2 is SVGAGI (reference sequence). The CDR3 loop reads CASSTDRLVFYGYTF. The CDR3 coding sequence is TGTGCCAGCAGTACTGACAGACTTGTATTCTATGGCTACACCTTC.

The chain has TRBV9 and TRBJ1-2; D is unresolved. The CDR3 has 15 amino acids. The V gene lost 2 bases and the J gene lost 2 bases, with 13 bases spanning the gap. Germline loops: CDR1 SGDLS, CDR2 YYNGEE. DNA of the CDR3: TGTGCCAGCAGCGTCGGACTGTTCCAAAACTATGGCTACACCTTC. It specifies CASSVGLFQNYGYTF.

The CDR3 spells CASSYSNGATEAFF. The CDR3 DNA reads as TGTGCCAGCAGTTACTCGAATGGGGCCACTGAAGCTTTCTTT. The chain has TRBV6-5 and TRBJ1-1, with D possibly matching TRBD1 (5 bases). Trimming shortened V by 0 bases and J by 4 bases, and 9 bases separated the two germline ends. This CDR3 is 14 amino acids long. The germline V gene has CDR1 MNHEY and CDR2 SVGAGI.

J is TRBJ2-5 and V is TRBV13; TRBD2 matches 7 bases. The ends lost 2 bases at V and 5 bases at J; junction bases unmatched: 8. Germline V lookup: CDR1 PRHDT, CDR2 FYEKMQ (reference sequence). This CDR3 is built from 15 residues. The CDR3: CASSLIGGAGETQYF. In DNA form, the CDR3 reads TGTGCCAGCAGCTTAATCGGGGGAGCGGGGGAGACCCAGTACTTC.

The chain couples TRBV6-4 to TRBJ1-2, with 10 bases lining up with TRBD1. Per germline, CDR1 MRHNA and CDR2 SNTAGT. The CDR3 is 13 residues long. The trim removed 6 bases at V and 6 bases at J, leaving 4 bases unmatched. The CDR3 sequence: CASSAGQGNGYTF. The CDR3, as DNA: TGTGCCAGCAGCGCGGGACAGGGGAATGGCTACACCTTC.

This chain connects TRBV28 to TRBJ2-5; D remains unclear. Trimming shortened V by 7 bases and J by 0 bases, and 15 bases separated the two germline ends. This CDR3 is built from 15 residues. Germline V gives CDR1 MDHEN, CDR2 SYDVKM. Here the CDR3 reads CASTLANSYQETQYF. The CDR3 DNA follows: TGTGCCAGCACCTTGGCAAATTCGTACCAAGAGACCCAGTACTTC.

The chain links TRBV5-1 to TRBJ2-1; 8 nucleotides line up with TRBD2. V shed 4 bases and J 6 bases; nucleotides not matched to a gene: 12. The germline V gene encodes CDR1 SGHRS and CDR2 YFSETQ. The CDR3 spans 16 residues. The CDR3 DNA reads as TGCGCCAGCAGCCCGGGCCCGGGACTAGTGGGCAATGAGCAGTTCTTC. Residues: CASSPGPGLVGNEQFF.

CDR3 sequence reads: CASSGASSYEQYF. As DNA, the CDR3 is TGTGCCAGCAGCGGAGCTAGCTCCTACGAGCAGTACTTC. V usage is TRBV7-8 and J usage is TRBJ2-7; D gene ambiguous. CDR3 size: 13 residues. The germline gives CDR1 SGHVS, CDR2 FQNEAQ. V was shortened by 5 bases and J by 0 bases, with 8 bases between the two germline ends.

The chain combines TRBV11-1 with TRBJ2-5, with 10 bases lining up with TRBD2. The CDR3 loop spans 19 amino acids. The V segment lost 3 bases and the J segment 4 bases; nucleotides outside the gene matches: 17. Germline assignment: CDR1 SGHAT and CDR2 FQDESV (reference sequence). The DNA of the CDR3 is TGTGCCAGCAGCTTCGTGTCTATGGGAAGCGGGGGGGCCCGAGAGACCCAGTACTTC. Protein product: CASSFVSMGSGGARETQYF.

The chain is built from TRBV29-1 and TRBJ1-1; possibly TRBD1 for D (6 bases). The CDR3 extends over 13 amino acids. Trimming removed 3 bases at V and 4 bases at J, with 12 bases between. The germline V gene has CDR1 SQVTM and CDR2 ANQGSEA. CDR3 protein: CSVDTGKGTEAFF. CDR3 DNA: TGCAGCGTTGATACAGGGAAGGGCACTGAAGCTTTCTTT.

V usage is TRBV14 and J usage is TRBJ2-2; TRBD1 matches 9 bases. Germline V lookup: CDR1 SGHDN, CDR2 FVKESK. Losses at the gene ends were 5 bases for V and 4 bases for J; bases not matched to a gene: 11. This CDR3 is built from 17 residues. In DNA, the CDR3 is TGTGCCAGCAGCGCGAAAATTGGGACAGGGAGCACCGGGGAGCTGTTTTTT. Its translation: CASSAKIGTGSTGELFF.

The genes are TRBV5-4 and TRBJ1-2; D uncertain. Germline lookup yields CDR1 SGHNT and CDR2 YYREEE (reference sequence). V was shortened by 0 bases and J by 8 bases, with 5 bases between the two germline ends. The CDR3 consists of 11 residues. CDR3 DNA: TGTGCCAGCAGCTTGGACAGCGGCTACACCTTC. This encodes CASSLDSGYTF.

The rearrangement joins TRBV19 to TRBJ1-5; D is perhaps TRBD1 (5 bases). The CDR3 totals 15 residues. V gave up 6 bases and J gave up 0 bases, with 12 bases separating them. Germline V gives CDR1 LNHDA, CDR2 SQIVND (reference sequence). The CDR3, as DNA: TGTGCCAGTAGGACACAGGAGAATAGCAATCAGCCCCAGCATTTT. It encodes CASRTQENSNQPQHF.

This chain connects TRBV7-9 to TRBJ1-6; D is perhaps TRBD1 (5 bases). Trimming took 2 bases from V and 6 from J, leaving 8 bases between them. Germline V CDR1 and CDR2: SEHNR, FQNEAQ (reference sequence). The CDR3 covers 14 residues. The CDR3 DNA reads as TGTGCCAGCAGCTTAACGGGGGTTAATTCACCCCTCCACTTT. Its protein product is CASSLTGVNSPLHF.

The V call is TRBV11-1, the J call TRBJ2-4; no reliable D call. This CDR3 contains 16 residues. V was trimmed by 2 bases and J by 0 bases, leaving 11 bases between them. Germline CDR1 is SGHAT and CDR2 is FQDESV (reference sequence). The CDR3: CASSLWAREAKNIQYF. CDR3 nucleotide sequence: TGTGCCAGCAGCTTATGGGCCAGAGAAGCCAAAAACATTCAGTACTTC.